The clone carrying this T cell receptor (beta chain) was seen only once. Its specificity is unknown. TCRdb keeps only in-frame clones here, not all; method: immunoSEQ multiplex PCR. The sample consists of some 17,000 clones, around 82% of them appearing once. Germline V CDR1 and CDR2: ENHRY, SYGVKD. There are 17 residues in the CDR3. V shed 5 bases, J shed 0 bases, and the junction held 5 bases outside the gene matches. The sample is drawn from a study of PD-1 blockade in mismatch repair-deficient tumors. General study points: Tumor-resident clones, often absent from pretreatment blood, expanded after pembrolizumab and then contracted.

This chain connects TRBV10-3 to TRBJ2-6; TRBD1 matches 9 bases. Sequenced material: PBMCs, taken less than 25 weeks after starting pembrolizumab. This sequence was found in an adult with mismatch repair-deficient cancer. The DNA for the CDR3 is TGTGCCATCAGTTCGGGACAGGGAGCCTCTGGGGCCAACGTCCTGACTTTC. This translates into CAISSGQGASGANVLTF.